This T cell receptor beta chain was obtained from a study of T cells after yellow fever vaccination. About the study: Low-cell-number fractions underwent preparation using SMART-Seq v4 Ultra Low Input. Regarding the study as a whole: Weaker, the secondary response had a peak occurring faster, on day 5 versus 15. Subsequent booster samples again held most clones from primary vaccination (roughly 96% CD4, just under 90% CD8).

Germline V lookup: CDR1 LGHNA, CDR2 YSLEER. Trimming left V 0 bases short and J 1 base short, with 11 bases between. CDR3 size: 16 residues. This clonotype has ten or more counts. Antigen: not known. Template switching with 5'RACE generated the TCR cDNA and added a universal primer site and UMIs. TCRdb reprocessed the 5' RACE reads with MiXCR, giving one entry per CDR3 protein. This sample has about 110,000 distinct CDR3 sequences, with 8% to 9.5% found just once. The sequence came from a man aged 25 to 45 who received the YFV17D yellow fever vaccine. The sample here was CD8+ T cells sorted from PBMCs, taken 45 days after the yellow fever booster vaccination. This chain uses TRBV4-3 with TRBJ2-3; the D gene is possibly TRBD2 (5 bases). Written as DNA, the CDR3 is TGCGCCAGCAGCCAAGATAGTAGCGTGGGCACAGATACGCAGTATTTT. Its translation is CASSQDSSVGTDTQYF.